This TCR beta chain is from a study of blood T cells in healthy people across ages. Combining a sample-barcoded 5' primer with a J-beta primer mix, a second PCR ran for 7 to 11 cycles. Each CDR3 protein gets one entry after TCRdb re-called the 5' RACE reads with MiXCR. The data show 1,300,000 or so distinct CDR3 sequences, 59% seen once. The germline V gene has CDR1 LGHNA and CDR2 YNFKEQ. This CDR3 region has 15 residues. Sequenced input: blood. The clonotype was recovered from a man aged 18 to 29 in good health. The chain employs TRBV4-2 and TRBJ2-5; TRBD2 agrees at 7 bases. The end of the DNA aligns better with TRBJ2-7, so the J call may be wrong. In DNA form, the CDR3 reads TGTGCCAGCAGCCAACGCGGGCTAGCGGAATACGAGCAGTACTTC. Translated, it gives CASSQRGLAEYEQYF.